This TCR beta chain was recovered during a study of Ad26.COV2.S vaccination and SARS-CoV-2 variants. The overall study: Enrolled in COV1001, the donor was in the Ad26.COV2.S trial arm, which received the vaccine. Ad26.COV2.S shots went into the muscle once or twice, 56 days apart. Study-wide results and caveats: Spike-specific TCR breadth in vaccine recipients exceeded that seen in placebo recipients.

With respect to this clone: Its antigen is not identified.

Sequencing used immunoSEQ multiplex PCR; TCRdb keeps in-frame clones, though not all of them. The repertoire consists of some 520,000 clones, with roughly 85% occurring once and the leading ten covering about 13%. Treatment in this sample: roughly 19 received Ad26.COV2.S at low or high dose, single or two shots; 5 received placebo; per-sample allocation not given. Sampling occurred on day 63 after the first vaccine or placebo injection. In germline, CDR1 is MDHEN, CDR2 SYDVKM. The CDR3 has 18 amino acids. The V gene lost 9 bases and the J gene lost 2 bases, with 29 bases spanning the gap. The genes are TRBV28 and TRBJ2-7; D tentatively reads TRBD1 or TRBD2 (6 bases each). The receptor's source is a person aged 18-60 years who received the Ad26.COV2.S COVID-19 vaccine or a placebo. The source material was peripheral blood, sampled in a trial of Ad26.COV2.S vaccine versus placebo. The CDR3 DNA sequence: TGTGCCAGTCCACCATGGCCCGGGGGCGTGCCCCTGCCCTACGAGCAGTACTTC. This codes for CASPPWPGGVPLPYEQYF.